These 2 T cell receptor beta chains came from one sample sequenced in a study of blood T cell repertoires in COVID-19 (dated by TCRdb to 2018 to 2021). Libraries were built with the immunoSEQ multiplex PCR assay. TCRdb's version of the immuneACCESS table is confined to in-frame rearrangements and falls short of the full clone set. An unresolved V gene accounts for under half of the shortfall where checked; the remainder is of unknown origin. This sample comprises 130,000 or so clones, about 81% of them detected only once. The ten most abundant clones make up 2.4% of the sample. Material for sequencing was PBMCs or T cells enriched from blood (not recorded which). Every receptor here comes from a man in his forties with acute COVID-19.

The rearrangement joins TRBV28 to TRBJ1-6, with D perhaps matching TRBD1 (5 bases). Germline V lookup: CDR1 MDHEN, CDR2 SYDVKM. The CDR3 runs to 14 residues. Trimming shortened V by 3 bases and J by 4 bases, and 7 bases separated the two germline ends. The CDR3: CASSFDSYNSPLHF. CDR3 nucleotide sequence: TGTGCCAGCAGTTTCGACAGTTATAATTCACCCCTCCACTTT.

V and J are TRBV7-3 and TRBJ2-1, with D possibly being TRBD2 (5 bases). This CDR3 is built from 15 residues. V lost 4 bases and J lost 9, with 19 bases in between. CDR1 SGHTA and CDR2 FQGTGA come from the germline V gene. The CDR3 loop reads CASSSTRTPLGEQFF. The DNA of the CDR3 is TGTGCCAGCAGCTCAACCCGGACTCCTCTAGGTGAGCAGTTCTTC.